These 24 T cell receptor beta chains were sequenced from one sample in a study of T cells in Graves' hyperthyroidism and ophthalmopathy. It was RNA transcripts that yielded the amplified TCR beta CDR3 regions. RT-PCR in the first round (using the HTBI primer set) targeted the TCR CDR3. TCRdb analysed the multiplex PCR reads with MiXCR anew, one entry per CDR3 protein. The table has 500,000 to 550,000 distinct CDR3 sequences, roughly 20% seen once. Sequencing input: blood. These receptor sequences come from a man between 18 and 35 years old with Graves' hyperthyroidism.

This clonotype appeared many times. J is TRBJ2-7 and V is TRBV30; no firm D call. Trimming removed 1 base from V and 4 bases from J, with 11 bases in between. The CDR3 length is 13 residues. Germline V gene lookup returns CDR1 GTSNPN and CDR2 SVGIG (reference sequence). The CDR3 coding sequence is TGTGCCTGGAGTGGGCAGGAACCGTACGAGCAGTACTTC. It yields the protein CAWSGQEPYEQYF.

The chain links TRBV5-1 to TRBJ1-1; a weak D match, TRBD1 (5 bases). Germline V gives CDR1 SGHRS, CDR2 YFSETQ. Trimming removed 4 bases at V and 1 base at J, with 17 bases between. The CDR3 covers 16 residues. CDR3: CASSPTAGDENTEAFF. CDR3 DNA sequence: TGCGCCAGCAGCCCCACCGCGGGGGACGAGAACACTGAAGCTTTCTTT. The full variable domain, rest sourced from reference TRBV5-1 and TRBJ1-1, is KAGVTQTPRYLIKTRGQQVTLSCSPISGHRSVSWYQQTPGQGLQFLFEYFSETQRNKGNFPGRFSGRQFSNSRSEMNVSTLELGDSALYLCASSPTAGDENTEAFFGQGTRLTVV.

The chain is built from TRBV9 and TRBJ1-3; no clear D. CDR1 and CDR2 (germline): SGDLS, YYNGEE. Between the trimmed V and J ends, which lost 0 bases and 0 bases, there was a span of 10 bases. This CDR3 has 16 residues. The CDR3 loop is CASSVALPSSGNTIYF. The DNA for the CDR3 is TGTGCCAGCAGCGTAGCACTCCCGAGCTCTGGAAACACCATATATTTT.

This clonotype was counted many times. The chain has TRBV4-1 and TRBJ1-1, with D unresolved. V was clipped by 8 bases and J by 4 bases, with 20 bases between them. Per germline, CDR1 MGHRA and CDR2 YSYEKL. The CDR3 loop spans 15 amino acids. The CDR3: CASAPAGYESTEAFF. In DNA, the CDR3 is TGCGCCAGCGCCCCTGCGGGATACGAGAGCACTGAAGCTTTCTTT.

This clonotype has more than one count but fewer than ten. This chain joins TRBV6-1 and TRBJ1-6; D unresolved. Germline V gives CDR1 MNHNS, CDR2 SASEGT. The CDR3 has 12 residues. Trimming shortened V by 5 bases and J by 8 bases, and 7 bases separated the two germline ends. The chain's CDR3 is CASSLRDSPLHF. In DNA, the CDR3 is TGTGCCAGCAGTTTAAGGGATTCACCCCTCCACTTT.

Many counts were recorded for this clonotype. The chain has TRBV6-1 and TRBJ1-6; 7 nucleotides align to TRBD1. The CDR3 has 16 residues. V shed 3 bases and J 1 base; nucleotides not matched to a gene: 3. Germline V gene sequence: CDR1 MNHNS, CDR2 SASEGT. This chain's CDR3 is CASSDTGASYNSPLHF. The CDR3 DNA sequence: TGTGCCAGCAGTGATACAGGGGCATCCTATAATTCACCCCTCCACTTT.

V and J are TRBV7-2 and TRBJ2-7, with 12 bases matching TRBD2. This CDR3 spans 14 amino acids. The trim removed 5 bases at V and 4 bases at J, leaving 3 bases unmatched. The germline V gene has CDR1 SGHTA and CDR2 FQGNSA. This CDR3 is CASSQTSGSYEQYF. The CDR3 DNA reads TGTGCCAGCAGCCAGACTAGCGGGAGTTACGAGCAGTACTTC. Looking up the rest from reference TRBV7-2 and TRBJ2-7 gives the full variable domain: GAGVSQSPSNKVTEKGKDVELRCDPISGHTALYWYRQSLGQGLEFLIYFQGNSAPDKSGLPSDRFSAERTGGSVSTLTIQRTQQEDSAVYLCASSQTSGSYEQYFGPGTRLTVT.

The rearrangement links TRBV28 to TRBJ1-1; no reliable D call. With 6 bases removed from V and 1 base from J, the gap between germline ends came to 12 bases. Germline V gene data show CDR1 as MDHEN and CDR2 as SYDVKM. This CDR3 is 14 amino acids long. The CDR3 sequence is CASRSRPSNTEAFF. In DNA, the CDR3 is TGTGCCAGCAGATCCAGGCCTTCGAACACTGAAGCTTTCTTT. Drawing the rest from reference TRBV28 and TRBJ1-1, the complete variable domain is DVKVTQSSRYLVKRTGEKVFLECVQDMDHENMFWYRQDPGLGLRLIYFSYDVKMKEKGDIPEGYSVSREKKERFSLILESASTNQTSMYLCASRSRPSNTEAFFGQGTRLTVV.

The chain employs TRBV3-1 and TRBJ1-2; 7 positions match TRBD1. Germline V lookup: CDR1 LGHDT, CDR2 YNNKEL (reference sequence). This CDR3 contains 15 residues. V lost 4 bases to trimming and J lost 2 bases; unmatched junction nucleotides: 7. The DNA of the CDR3 is TGTGCCAGCAGCCCCACGCAGGGGGGGAACTATGGCTACACCTTC. Its translation: CASSPTQGGNYGYTF.

This clonotype was found many times. This rearrangement joins TRBV5-1 to TRBJ2-7; TRBD1 aligns across 9 bases. Trimming took 7 bases from V and 0 from J; bases not matched to a gene: 11. The CDR3 is 16 residues long. From germline, CDR1 is SGHRS and CDR2 YFSETQ. The CDR3 DNA reads TGCGCCAGCTTGCGATCCGGGACAGGGCTCTCCTACGAGCAGTACTTC. The encoded protein is CASLRSGTGLSYEQYF.

The chain carries TRBV2 and TRBJ2-5; 16 nucleotides match TRBD2. The germline gives CDR1 SNHLY, CDR2 FYNNEI. This CDR3 is 18 amino acids long. The ends lost 7 bases at V and 2 bases at J; junction bases unmatched: 10. This CDR3 is CASIWGLAGGPSQETQYF. DNA for the CDR3: TGTGCCAGCATCTGGGGACTAGCGGGAGGGCCGAGTCAAGAGACCCAGTACTTC.

A remark on this clonotype: A much bigger clone sits one base away, suggesting this may be a read error. V usage is TRBV20-1 and J usage is TRBJ1-1; D remains ambiguous. The CDR3 covers 12 residues. Germline assignment: CDR1 DFQATT and CDR2 SNEGSKA (reference sequence). The CDR3 nucleotides read TGCAGTGCTAGAGAGGGAGGCCCTGAAGATTTCTTT. Residues: CSAREGGPEDFF.

This clonotype was seen at least ten times. This chain connects TRBV28 to TRBJ2-2; D is unclear. The V gene lost 6 bases and the J gene lost 3 bases, with 17 bases spanning the gap. Germline V gene lookup returns CDR1 MDHEN and CDR2 SYDVKM. This CDR3 region has 16 residues. DNA for the CDR3: TGTGCCAGCAGCCGACCGAACCTTCAGGACACCGGGGAGCTGTTTTTT. Translating it yields CASSRPNLQDTGELFF. The whole variable domain, remainder taken from reference TRBV28 and TRBJ2-2, is DVKVTQSSRYLVKRTGEKVFLECVQDMDHENMFWYRQDPGLGLRLIYFSYDVKMKEKGDIPEGYSVSREKKERFSLILESASTNQTSMYLCASSRPNLQDTGELFFGEGSRLTVL.

This clonotype showed up just a few times. The rearrangement joins TRBV29-1 to TRBJ2-5, with unresolved D. V lost 5 bases and J lost 2, with 21 bases in between. CDR1 and CDR2 from the germline V gene are SQVTM and ANQGSEA. This CDR3 contains 16 residues. In DNA form, the CDR3 reads TGCAGCGTTCACACCCCAAAGATGGGGTATCAAGAGACCCAGTACTTC. Its protein product is CSVHTPKMGYQETQYF.

The chain uses TRBV6-5 and TRBJ1-1; no reliable D call. The germline V gene has CDR1 MNHEY and CDR2 SVGAGI. This CDR3 region has 12 residues. V lost 4 bases to trimming and J lost 9 bases, with 12 bases between them. The CDR3 sequence is CASSSLSGKAFF. The CDR3 DNA is TGTGCCAGCAGTTCCCTATCGGGAAAAGCTTTCTTT.

The sample holds a few counts of this clonotype. The V call is TRBV20-1, the J call TRBJ2-7; 8 positions agree with TRBD1. This CDR3 comprises 15 residues. Per germline, CDR1 DFQATT and CDR2 SNEGSKA (reference sequence). J was trimmed by 4 bases and V by 6 bases; bases with no gene match: 14. CDR3: CSAAGTGLISYEQYF. The CDR3 DNA reads as TGCAGTGCCGCCGGGACAGGCCTAATTAGTTACGAGCAGTACTTC.

This clonotype was detected only a few times. V usage is TRBV6-1 and J usage is TRBJ2-5, with TRBD2 matching 13 bases. The V gene's germline CDR1 is MNHNS and CDR2 SASEGT. Trimming took 8 bases from V and 10 from J; bases not matched to a gene: 7. The length of the CDR3 is 13 residues. This CDR3 reads CASALGLAGSQYF. In DNA, the CDR3 is TGTGCCAGCGCCCTGGGACTAGCGGGGAGCCAGTACTTC.

With respect to this clonotype: This may stem from a read error, because a much larger clone lies one nucleotide away. This chain connects TRBV28 to TRBJ2-7; tentative D call: TRBD1 (6 bases). CDR1 MDHEN and CDR2 SYDVKM come from the germline V gene. This CDR3 region has 13 residues. The DNA of the CDR3 is TGTGTCAGCAGTACGACAGGAGGCAACGAGCAGTACTTC. Translated: CVSSTTGGNEQYF.

The sample holds many counts of this clonotype. The chain combines TRBV11-1 with TRBJ2-2; 9 nucleotides line up with TRBD1. Germline V gene sequence: CDR1 SGHAT, CDR2 FQDESV (reference sequence). V shed 4 bases and J 7 bases; nucleotides not matched to a gene: 13. The CDR3 spans 17 residues. The DNA of the CDR3 is TGTGCCAGCAGCTCGAGAACCACAGGGGGCGGGCACGGGGAGCTGTTTTTT. This encodes CASSSRTTGGGHGELFF.

The chain carries TRBV5-4 and TRBJ1-2; D may be TRBD1 (5 bases). V was clipped by 5 bases and J by 5 bases, with 10 bases between them. Per germline, CDR1 SGHNT and CDR2 YYREEE (reference sequence). The CDR3 contains 12 residues. CDR3 sequence: CASRGVKYGYTF. Written as DNA, the CDR3 is TGTGCCAGCAGAGGGGTAAAGTATGGCTACACCTTC. The whole variable domain, remainder taken from reference TRBV5-4 and TRBJ1-2, is ETGVTQSPTHLIKTRGQQVTLRCSSQSGHNTVSWYQQALGQGPQFIFQYYREEENGRGNFPPRFSGLQFPNYSSELNVNALELDDSALYLCASRGVKYGYTFGSGTRLTVV.

This clonotype has at least ten counts. The rearrangement uses TRBV10-3 and TRBJ1-2; D is ambiguous. CDR3 size: 12 residues. The V gene's germline CDR1 is ENHRY and CDR2 SYGVKD. Trimming left V 2 bases short and J 3 bases short, with 4 bases between. The CDR3 nucleotides read TGTGCCATCAGTGAGGAGGACTATGGCTACACCTTC. Protein: CAISEEDYGYTF.

This clonotype was counted a few times. V usage is TRBV7-2 and J usage is TRBJ2-2; no clear D. The CDR3 has 16 amino acids. The germline V gene has CDR1 SGHTA and CDR2 FQGNSA. V was clipped by 0 bases and J by 4 bases, with 12 bases between them. CDR3 sequence: CASSLAQSDATGELFF. The CDR3 bases are TGTGCCAGCAGCTTAGCGCAATCAGATGCCACCGGGGAGCTGTTTTTT.

This rearrangement joins TRBV12-3 or TRBV12-4 to TRBJ2-5; D might be TRBD1 (5 bases). V dropped 5 bases and J dropped 6 bases, with 10 bases sitting between them. The CDR3 contains 12 residues. Written as DNA, the CDR3 is TGTGCCAGCAGTCCTGGACAAAAGACCCAGTACTTC. It yields the protein CASSPGQKTQYF.

This clonotype occurred many times. Written as DNA, the CDR3 is TGTGCCAGCAGTTACCCAAAGGCCAACTATGGCTACACCTTC. Its translation is CASSYPKANYGYTF. The chain is built from TRBV6-2 or TRBV6-3 and TRBJ1-2; unclear D gene. The ends were cut back, 2 bases at V and 2 bases at J, with 9 bases in the middle. The CDR3 has 14 residues. Germline CDR1 and CDR2: MNHEY and SVGEGT.